The 21 T cell receptor beta chains reported below all come from one sample, sequenced in a study of blood T cell repertoires in COVID-19. Clones were sequenced by immunoSEQ multiplex PCR, and TCRdb holds only the in-frame ones, with some missing. The sample shows approximately 170,000 clones, approximately 87% of them seen only once. Sequencing was performed on peripheral blood. Receptor source: a woman aged 55-69 years with COVID-19, enrolled during active disease.

This chain connects TRBV6-5 to TRBJ1-3; tentatively, D is TRBD1 (5 bases). V shed 7 bases and J shed 1 base, with 11 bases lying between them. CDR1 and CDR2 (germline): MNHEY, SVGAGI. The CDR3 totals 14 residues. In DNA form, the CDR3 reads TGTGCCAGCACCACCCCAGGGTCTGGAAACACCATATATTTT. This sequence encodes CASTTPGSGNTIYF.

The genes are TRBV6-6 and TRBJ1-2; 10 positions agree with TRBD1. Germline V gives CDR1 MNHNY, CDR2 SVGAGI (reference sequence). CDR3 length: 14 amino acids. Losses at the gene ends were 6 bases for V and 5 bases for J; bases not matched to a gene: 6. CDR3 amino acids: CASRRQGAGYGYTF. The DNA of the CDR3 is TGTGCCAGCAGGAGACAGGGGGCGGGTTATGGCTACACCTTC.

The V call is TRBV7-6, the J call TRBJ2-7; D remains ambiguous. Trimming removed 0 bases from V and 0 bases from J, with 9 bases in between. There are 15 residues in the CDR3. Germline CDR1 is SGHVS and CDR2 is FNYEAQ. CDR3 loop: CASSLAPVSSYEQYF. CDR3 nucleotide sequence: TGTGCCAGCAGCTTAGCTCCGGTGAGCTCCTACGAGCAGTACTTC.

The V and J genes are TRBV18 and TRBJ2-5; possible D gene TRBD1, 6 bases. The CDR3 is 14 residues long. Germline V gene sequence: CDR1 KGHSH, CDR2 LQKENI. Trimming removed 6 bases at V and 4 bases at J, with 15 bases between. The CDR3 sequence: CASSIQGHGETQYF. The CDR3 DNA sequence: TGTGCCAGCTCCATACAGGGACATGGAGAGACCCAGTACTTC.

The V call is TRBV19, the J call TRBJ2-6; TRBD1 matches 7 bases. The ends lost 5 bases at V and 4 bases at J; junction bases unmatched: 5. CDR3 length: 15 amino acids. Germline-derived CDR1 and CDR2 are LNHDA and SQIVND (reference sequence). The CDR3 DNA is TGTGCCAGTAGTCCAGACAGGGCCGGGGCCAACGTCCTGACTTTC. Translation: CASSPDRAGANVLTF. Based on the CDR3 plus reference TRBV19 and TRBJ2-6, the full variable domain is DGGITQSPKYLFRKEGQNVTLSCEQNLNHDAMYWYRQDPGQGLRLIYYSQIVNDFQKGDIAEGYSVSREKKESFPLTVTSAQKNPTAFYLCASSPDRAGANVLTFGAGSRLTVL.

V gene TRBV4-3 combines with J gene TRBJ2-1; 9 nucleotides align to TRBD1. This CDR3 comprises 19 residues. V lost 3 bases to trimming and J lost 0 bases; unmatched junction nucleotides: 12. Looked up from germline, CDR1 is LGHNA and CDR2 is YSLEER. CDR3 sequence (DNA): TGCGCCAGCAGCCAGGGTCCGAGACAGGGGGTCTTCTCCTACAATGAGCAGTTCTTC. Its protein product is CASSQGPRQGVFSYNEQFF.

This chain joins TRBV19 and TRBJ2-2; 9 bases line up with TRBD1. CDR3 length equals 16 residues. Germline CDR1 reads LNHDA; CDR2 reads SQIVND (reference sequence). Losses at the gene ends were 6 bases for V and 0 bases for J; bases not matched to a gene: 5. CDR3 nucleotides: TGTGCCAGTAGCCGACAGGGGGGAACGAACACCGGGGAGCTGTTTTTT. Protein product: CASSRQGGTNTGELFF.

For the CDR3, the DNA is TGCGCCAGCAGCCACTACAGGTACACTGAAGCTTTCTTT. It specifies CASSHYRYTEAFF. The chain is built from TRBV4-3 and TRBJ1-1, with a weak D call TRBD1 (5 bases). Germline values: CDR1 LGHNA, CDR2 YSLEER. This CDR3 comprises 13 residues. V was clipped by 3 bases and J by 3 bases, with 8 bases between them.

The chain carries TRBV4-1 and TRBJ2-7, with D hard to call. This CDR3 has 14 residues. V dropped 4 bases and J dropped 5 bases, with 15 bases sitting between them. Germline V gene sequence: CDR1 MGHRA, CDR2 YSYEKL. CDR3 sequence: CASSPKSSGHEQYF. The CDR3 DNA is TGCGCCAGCAGCCCCAAGAGCAGTGGGCACGAGCAGTACTTC.

This clone was seen only once. The V call is TRBV7-9, the J call TRBJ1-6, with D unresolved. V was clipped by 1 base and J by 7 bases, with 8 bases between them. The CDR3 runs to 14 residues. Germline V lookup: CDR1 SEHNR, CDR2 FQNEAQ (reference sequence). The CDR3 DNA reads as TGTGCCAGCAGCTTAGGTTCCGGGAATTCACCCCTCCACTTT. It yields the protein CASSLGSGNSPLHF.

This clone appeared a few times. The chain employs TRBV7-9 and TRBJ1-5, with a weak D call TRBD1 (5 bases). CDR3 length: 11 amino acids. CDR1 SEHNR and CDR2 FQNEAQ come from the germline V gene (reference sequence). V was cut by 4 bases and J by 16 bases, with 14 bases left in between. The CDR3 is CASSSGGVEHF. The CDR3, as DNA: TGTGCCAGCAGCTCCGGGGGGGTTGAACATTTT.

J is TRBJ2-7 and V is TRBV29-1, with TRBD2 as a possible D gene (5 bases). Between the trimmed V and J ends, which lost 5 bases and 5 bases, there was a span of 13 bases. The germline gives CDR1 SQVTM, CDR2 ANQGSEA. The CDR3 sequence is 12 residues long. The CDR3 DNA reads TGCAGCGTTACCCGACGGGGTGACGAGCAGTACTTC. Its protein product is CSVTRRGDEQYF.

The rearrangement joins TRBV5-1 to TRBJ2-7; 8 bases agree with TRBD2. CDR1 and CDR2 from the germline V gene are SGHRS and YFSETQ. V trimming: 4 bases; J trimming: 0 bases; junction bases outside the gene matches: 3. The CDR3 is 14 residues long. CDR3 DNA: TGCGCCAGCAGCGAACTAGCGGTCTCCTACGAGCAGTACTTC. Protein: CASSELAVSYEQYF.

V is TRBV7-3 and J is TRBJ1-6; D is possibly TRBD1 (5 bases). CDR1 and CDR2 (germline): SGHTA, FQGTGA. CDR3 length: 14 amino acids. With 1 base removed from V and 8 bases from J, the gap between germline ends came to 9 bases. CDR3 protein: CASSLRGEDSPLHF. CDR3 bases: TGTGCCAGCAGCTTAAGAGGGGAGGATTCACCCCTCCACTTT.

This rearrangement joins TRBV6-1 to TRBJ1-5; a weak D match, TRBD1 (5 bases). V was trimmed by 0 bases and J by 5 bases, leaving 14 bases between them. The V gene's germline CDR1 is MNHNS and CDR2 SASEGT. The CDR3 is made up of 16 amino acids. The CDR3 reads CASSEARGRPHQPQHF. In DNA form, the CDR3 reads TGTGCCAGCAGTGAAGCGCGGGGACGGCCTCATCAGCCCCAGCATTTT.

The gene calls are TRBV10-1 and TRBJ2-7; a weak D match, TRBD2 (6 bases). Germline V CDR1 and CDR2: WNHNN, SYGVQD (reference sequence). The V end was cut by 4 bases, the J end by 2 bases, with 9 bases between. This CDR3 comprises 13 residues. CDR3 coding DNA: TGCGCCAGCAGTGGAGGAGGGACCTACGAGCAGTACTTC. It is translated as CASSGGGTYEQYF.

This clone was recorded once. The chain employs TRBV27 and TRBJ1-2; 8 bases line up with TRBD1. CDR1 MNHEY and CDR2 SMNVEV come from the germline V gene (reference sequence). The length of the CDR3 is 16 residues. The trim removed 5 bases at V and 8 bases at J, leaving 16 bases unmatched. The CDR3 DNA reads TGTGCCAGCAGTCCAGGGGCCCAGGGGGCGCGGCAAGGCTACACCTTC. This sequence encodes CASSPGAQGARQGYTF.

This chain uses TRBV7-6 with TRBJ2-7; tentative D call: TRBD1 (6 bases). The V and J ends lost 5 bases and 5 bases respectively, with 22 bases between them. The CDR3 runs 16 residues. Looked up from germline, CDR1 is SGHVS and CDR2 is FNYEAQ. As DNA, the CDR3 is TGTGCCAGCAGCCTCCGACCACAGGGAGATCACCACGAGCAGTACTTC. Its protein is CASSLRPQGDHHEQYF.

J is TRBJ1-2 and V is TRBV5-4; a possible D gene is TRBD1 (6 bases). The CDR3 length is 14 residues. The V end lost 1 base, the J end lost 4 bases, and 11 bases lay between the germline ends. The germline gives CDR1 SGHNT, CDR2 YYREEE (reference sequence). The CDR3 sequence is CASSLPGETYGYTF. DNA for the CDR3: TGTGCCAGCAGCTTGCCAGGGGAAACCTATGGCTACACCTTC. Using reference TRBV5-4 and TRBJ1-2 for the parts outside the CDR3, the full variable domain is ETGVTQSPTHLIKTRGQQVTLRCSSQSGHNTVSWYQQALGQGPQFIFQYYREEENGRGNFPPRFSGLQFPNYSSELNVNALELDDSALYLCASSLPGETYGYTFGSGTRLTVV.

This chain joins TRBV7-2 and TRBJ2-1; 13 bases align to TRBD2. This CDR3 has 18 residues. The ends lost 5 bases at V and 6 bases at J; junction bases unmatched: 13. Per the germline V gene, CDR1 is SGHTA and CDR2 is FQGNSA. CDR3 residues: CASSPRGGLAGAGNEQFF. The CDR3 DNA sequence: TGTGCCAGCAGCCCCCGGGGAGGACTAGCGGGAGCGGGCAATGAGCAGTTCTTC.

The CDR3 nucleotides are TGTGCCAGCAGCAACGCCAGGGTAACTGAAGCTTTCTTT. This encodes CASSNARVTEAFF. The rearrangement links TRBV21-1 to TRBJ1-1; whether TRBD1, the table's D call, matches the DNA was not checked. TRBV21-1 is annotated as a pseudogene. This CDR3 has 13 residues.